This paragraph reports one T cell receptor (beta chain). What it binds is unknown. A much larger clone is a single base away; this may be a read error. Time point meaning: newly diagnosed GD, antithyroid drugs for less than 3 months. There was RNA extracted from PBMCs, and the TCR library was made from it. This record comes from a study of regulatory T cells in long-lasting Graves disease. On the study more broadly: Newly diagnosed Graves' patients took antithyroid drugs under 3 months.

Study findings and constraints: Repertoires from persistent disease leaned toward TRBV28, TRBJ1-2 and TRBJ2-5. Sampling was limited to peripheral blood rather than thyroid tissue.

Construction of TCR beta libraries relied on iRepertoire HTBI primers and on Arm-PCR targeting CDR3 regions. In the authors' workflow: Taken together, the samples had fewer than 70 TRBV and more than twelve TRBJ segments identified. MiXCR, applied by TCRdb to the multiplex PCR reads, yields one record per CDR3 protein. The V and J calls shown here were made by TCRdb, not taken from the authors' results. The sample lists a few hundred thousand distinct CDR3 sequences; 20% were seen once. The CDR3 covers 14 residues. CDR1 and CDR2 (germline): MNHEY, SVGAGI. The rearrangement uses TRBV6-5 and TRBJ1-1; D is uncertain. The receptor's source is a female donor with Graves disease. Sequences were derived from peripheral blood mononuclear cells (PBMCs), sampled at new diagnosis, from a patient treated with antithyroid drugs. CDR3 sequence reads: CASSYHPMNTEALF. In DNA, the CDR3 is TGTGCCAGCAGTTACCACCCTATGAACACTGAAGCTCTCTTT.